The 16 T cell receptor beta chains below all came from one sample that was sequenced in a study of T cell responses to AZD1222 COVID-19 vaccine. Produced via immunoSEQ multiplex PCR; TCRdb's table is partial and in-frame only. The sample has approximately 65,000 clones; about three quarters are singletons. Specimen: peripheral blood, collected on day 0 of AZD1222 vaccination. These receptor sequences come from an adult in good health.

V and J are TRBV21-1 and TRBJ2-7. TRBV21-1 has pseudogene status. The CDR3 length is 12 residues. For the CDR3, the DNA is TGTGCCAGCAGAAAAGACCCACGCGAGCAGTACTTC. Translation gives CASRKDPREQYF.

This clone showed up just once. The V and J genes are TRBV19 and TRBJ2-1; 8 bases are a match to TRBD2. Germline V lookup: CDR1 LNHDA, CDR2 SQIVND (reference sequence). The length of the CDR3 is 16 residues. V shed 3 bases, J shed 4 bases, and the junction held 8 bases outside the gene matches. The CDR3 sequence is CASSILPAGAYNEQFF. As DNA, the CDR3 is TGTGCCAGTAGTATCCTCCCAGCGGGAGCTTACAATGAGCAGTTCTTC. Full variable domain (missing parts from reference TRBV19 and TRBJ2-1): DGGITQSPKYLFRKEGQNVTLSCEQNLNHDAMYWYRQDPGQGLRLIYYSQIVNDFQKGDIAEGYSVSREKKESFPLTVTSAQKNPTAFYLCASSILPAGAYNEQFFGPGTRLTVL.

The rearrangement joins TRBV19 to TRBJ1-6; no definite D call. The CDR3 has 14 amino acids. V lost 9 bases and J lost 5, with 14 bases in between. CDR1 and CDR2 (germline): LNHDA, SQIVND (reference sequence). For the CDR3, the DNA is TGTGCCAGCCAAGAATGGGAGAATAATTCACCCCTCCACTTT. It is translated as CASQEWENNSPLHF.

As regards this clone: An end of the junction differs from the germline gene, which may be a read error. The chain joins TRBV2 to TRBJ2-4; 10 bases are shared with TRBD1. The CDR3 has 12 residues. In germline, CDR1 is SNHLY, CDR2 FYNNEI. DNA of the CDR3: TGTGCCAGCAGAGGTTCCGGGACAGGGGACATCTTC. This codes for CASRGSGTGDIF.

The V gene is TRBV10-2, the J gene TRBJ1-5; D is possibly TRBD1 (6 bases). The CDR3 loop spans 13 amino acids. In germline, CDR1 is WSHSY, CDR2 SAAADI. Trimming pared 4 bases from V and 7 bases from J, leaving 11 bases between. Written as DNA, the CDR3 is TGCGCCAGCAGTGCAACACAGGGCCAGCCCCAGCATTTT. Translating gives CASSATQGQPQHF.

The J gene is TRBJ1-2, the V gene TRBV27; no clear D gene. Trimming removed 0 bases at V and 7 bases at J, with 18 bases between. In germline, CDR1 is MNHEY, CDR2 SMNVEV (reference sequence). This CDR3 comprises 16 residues. CDR3 amino acids: CASSLSPTRPYSGYTF. As DNA, the CDR3 is TGTGCCAGCAGTTTATCCCCGACCCGGCCTTATAGTGGCTACACCTTC.

CDR3 bases: TGCGCCAGCAGCCCTGGACAGGGGAATCAGCCCCAGCATTTT. It encodes CASSPGQGNQPQHF. The chain employs TRBV4-1 and TRBJ1-5; 9 nucleotides agree with TRBD1. V trimming: 4 bases; J trimming: 4 bases; junction bases outside the gene matches: 2. The CDR3 is 14 amino acids. Germline lookup yields CDR1 MGHRA and CDR2 YSYEKL.

This sequence joins TRBV2 and TRBJ2-7; TRBD1 is a possible D gene (6 bases). The CDR3 extends over 11 amino acids. The V end lost 7 bases, the J end lost 3 bases, and 7 bases lay between the germline ends. Germline CDR1 and CDR2: SNHLY and FYNNEI. The CDR3 loop reads CASIRGYEQYF. CDR3 coding DNA: TGTGCCAGCATCAGGGGCTACGAGCAGTACTTC.

The gene calls are TRBV13 and TRBJ1-6; TRBD1 is a possible D gene (6 bases). V dropped 1 base and J dropped 2 bases, with 12 bases sitting between them. Germline-derived CDR1 and CDR2 are PRHDT and FYEKMQ (reference sequence). The CDR3 totals 17 residues. The CDR3 protein is CASSLDGGRPYNSPLHF. The CDR3, as DNA: TGTGCCAGCAGCTTAGATGGGGGGCGCCCCTATAATTCACCCCTCCACTTT.

The gene calls are TRBV27 and TRBJ2-2, with a tentative D call TRBD2 (6 bases). Germline loops: CDR1 MNHEY, CDR2 SMNVEV (reference sequence). This CDR3 comprises 14 residues. The ends were cut back, 6 bases at V and 7 bases at J, with 15 bases in the middle. The CDR3: CASRFPGVGGELFF. The CDR3, as DNA: TGTGCCAGCAGATTCCCGGGGGTAGGCGGGGAGCTGTTTTTT.

The sample holds one count of this clone. The chain employs TRBV7-8 and TRBJ1-5, with TRBD1 as a possible D gene (5 bases). The CDR3 runs to 15 residues. Per the germline V gene, CDR1 is SGHVS and CDR2 is FQNEAQ. V was clipped by 5 bases and J by 4 bases, with 15 bases between them. This CDR3 is CASSTSGTENQPQHF. CDR3 coding DNA: TGTGCCAGCAGCACCTCCGGGACGGAGAATCAGCCCCAGCATTTT. Looking up the rest from reference TRBV7-8 and TRBJ1-5 gives the full variable domain: GAGVSQSPRYKVAKRGQDVALRCDPISGHVSLFWYQQALGQGPEFLTYFQNEAQLDKSGLPSDRFFAERPEGSVSTLKIQRTQQEDSAVYLCASSTSGTENQPQHFGDGTRLSIL.

The gene calls are TRBV10-3 and TRBJ2-5; D possibly uses TRBD1 or TRBD2 (5 bases each). The CDR3 contains 17 residues. The V and J ends lost 0 bases and 1 base respectively, with 15 bases between them. CDR1 and CDR2 from the germline V gene are ENHRY and SYGVKD. In DNA form, the CDR3 reads TGTGCCATCAGTGAGTCGACTACCGGCACAGGCCAAGAGACCCAGTACTTC. Its protein is CAISESTTGTGQETQYF.

V usage is TRBV5-1 and J usage is TRBJ2-5, with D possibly TRBD1 on 5 matching bases. The germline V gene has CDR1 SGHRS and CDR2 YFSETQ. The CDR3 is made up of 13 amino acids. V was pared by 4 bases and J by 2 bases, with 9 bases between. CDR3 DNA: TGCGCCAGCAGCGGACACAGGCAAGAGACCCAGTACTTC. It encodes CASSGHRQETQYF.

The chain links TRBV18 to TRBJ1-2, with 7 bases lining up with TRBD1. This CDR3 spans 14 amino acids. Germline trimming cut 6 bases from V and 6 bases from J; bases unmatched to any gene: 10. Germline V gene data show CDR1 as KGHSH and CDR2 as LQKENI. The CDR3 DNA reads as TGTGCCAGCTCGCCAGACAGGGTCGCCGATGGCTACACCTTC. Encoded protein: CASSPDRVADGYTF.

The chain joins TRBV19 to TRBJ1-1; 10 bases align to TRBD1. CDR3 size: 15 residues. The V segment lost 9 bases and the J segment 0 bases; nucleotides outside the gene matches: 7. Germline V lookup: CDR1 LNHDA, CDR2 SQIVND (reference sequence). CDR3 coding DNA: TGTGCCAGCCACGACAGGGGGCGTCTGAACACTGAAGCTTTCTTT. As protein: CASHDRGRLNTEAFF.

The CDR3 loop reads CASTPEDSSYGYTF. The CDR3 DNA sequence: TGTGCCAGCACCCCTGAGGACAGCTCCTATGGCTACACCTTC. The J gene is TRBJ1-2, the V gene TRBV14; possibly TRBD1 for D (6 bases). This CDR3 is 14 amino acids long. Germline loops: CDR1 SGHDN, CDR2 FVKESK. Trimming left V 7 bases short and J 4 bases short, with 16 bases between.